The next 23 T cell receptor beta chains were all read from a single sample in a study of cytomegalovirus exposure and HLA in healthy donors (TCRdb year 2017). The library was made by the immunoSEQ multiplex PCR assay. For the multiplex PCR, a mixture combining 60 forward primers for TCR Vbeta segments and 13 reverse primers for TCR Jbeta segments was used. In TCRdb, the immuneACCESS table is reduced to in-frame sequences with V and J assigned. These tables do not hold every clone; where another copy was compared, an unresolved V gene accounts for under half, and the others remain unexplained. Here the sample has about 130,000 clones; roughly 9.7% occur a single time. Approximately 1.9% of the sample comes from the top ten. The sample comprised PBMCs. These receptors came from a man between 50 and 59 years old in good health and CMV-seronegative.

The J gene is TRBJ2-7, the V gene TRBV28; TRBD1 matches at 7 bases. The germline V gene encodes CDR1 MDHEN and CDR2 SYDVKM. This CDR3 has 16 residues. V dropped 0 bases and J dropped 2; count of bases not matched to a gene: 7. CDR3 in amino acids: CASSLWAGQAAYEQYF. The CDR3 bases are TGTGCCAGCAGTTTATGGGCAGGACAGGCCGCCTACGAGCAGTACTTC.

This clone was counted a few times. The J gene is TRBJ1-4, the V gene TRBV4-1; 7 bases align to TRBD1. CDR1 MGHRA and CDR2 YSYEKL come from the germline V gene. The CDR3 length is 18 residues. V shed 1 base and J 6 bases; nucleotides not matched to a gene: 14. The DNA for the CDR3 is TGCGCCAGCAGCCAAGGGCCTAACAGACAGGGTGTTTATGAAAAACTGTTTTTT. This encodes CASSQGPNRQGVYEKLFF.

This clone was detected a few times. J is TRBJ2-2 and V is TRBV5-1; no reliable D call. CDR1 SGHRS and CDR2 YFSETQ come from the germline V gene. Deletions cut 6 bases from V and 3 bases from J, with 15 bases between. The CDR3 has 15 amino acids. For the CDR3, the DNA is TGCGCCAGCACCTTTCCGCTCCCGGACACCGGGGAGCTGTTTTTT. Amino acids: CASTFPLPDTGELFF.

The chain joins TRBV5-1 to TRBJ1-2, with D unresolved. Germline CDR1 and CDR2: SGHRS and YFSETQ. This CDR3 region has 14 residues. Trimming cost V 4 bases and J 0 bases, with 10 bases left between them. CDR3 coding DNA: TGCGCCAGCAGCCTGGACCGCGCTAACTATGGCTACACCTTC. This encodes CASSLDRANYGYTF.

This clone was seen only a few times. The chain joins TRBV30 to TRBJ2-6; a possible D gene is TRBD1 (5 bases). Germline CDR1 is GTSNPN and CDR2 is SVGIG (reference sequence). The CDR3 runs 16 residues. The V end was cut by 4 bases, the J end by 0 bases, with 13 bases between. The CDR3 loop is CAWNRGLSSGANVLTF. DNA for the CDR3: TGTGCCTGGAATAGGGGCCTTAGCTCTGGGGCCAACGTCCTGACTTTC.

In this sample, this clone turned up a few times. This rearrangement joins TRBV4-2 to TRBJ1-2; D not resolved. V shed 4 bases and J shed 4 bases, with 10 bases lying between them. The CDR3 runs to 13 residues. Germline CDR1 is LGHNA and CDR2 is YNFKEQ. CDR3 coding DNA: TGTGCCAGCAGCCGCGGTGAGGGCTATGGCTACACCTTC. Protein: CASSRGEGYGYTF.

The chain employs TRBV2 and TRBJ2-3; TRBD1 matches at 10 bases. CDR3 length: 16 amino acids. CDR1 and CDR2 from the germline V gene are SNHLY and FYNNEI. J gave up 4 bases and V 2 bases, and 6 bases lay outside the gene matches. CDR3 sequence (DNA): TGTGCCAGCAGTGAAAGGGGGACAGGGGCCCCAGATACGCAGTATTTT. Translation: CASSERGTGAPDTQYF.

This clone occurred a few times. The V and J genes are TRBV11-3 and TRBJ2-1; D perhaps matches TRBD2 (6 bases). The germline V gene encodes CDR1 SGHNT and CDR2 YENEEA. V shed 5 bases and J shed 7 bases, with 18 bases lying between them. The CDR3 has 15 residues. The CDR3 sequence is CASSGGASSGNEQFF. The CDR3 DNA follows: TGTGCCAGCAGCGGAGGGGCGAGTAGCGGTAATGAGCAGTTCTTC. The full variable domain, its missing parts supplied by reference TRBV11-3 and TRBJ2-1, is EAGVVQSPRYKIIEKKQPVAFWCNPISGHNTLYWYLQNLGQGPELLIRYENEEAVDDSQLPKDRFSAERLKGVDSTLKIQPAELGDSAVYLCASSGGASSGNEQFFGPGTRLTVL.

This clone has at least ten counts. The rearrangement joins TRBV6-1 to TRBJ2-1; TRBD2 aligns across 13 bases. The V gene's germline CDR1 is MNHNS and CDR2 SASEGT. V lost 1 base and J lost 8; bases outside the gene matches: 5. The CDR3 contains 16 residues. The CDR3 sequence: CASSEVWTSGSHEQFF. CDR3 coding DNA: TGTGCCAGCAGTGAAGTCTGGACTAGCGGGAGCCATGAGCAGTTCTTC.

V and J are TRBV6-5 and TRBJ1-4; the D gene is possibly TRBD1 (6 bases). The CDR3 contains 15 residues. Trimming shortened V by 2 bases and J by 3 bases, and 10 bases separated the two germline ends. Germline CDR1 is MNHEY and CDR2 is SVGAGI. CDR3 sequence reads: CASSYGQTANEKLFF. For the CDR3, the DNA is TGTGCCAGCAGTTACGGACAGACGGCTAATGAAAAACTGTTTTTT.

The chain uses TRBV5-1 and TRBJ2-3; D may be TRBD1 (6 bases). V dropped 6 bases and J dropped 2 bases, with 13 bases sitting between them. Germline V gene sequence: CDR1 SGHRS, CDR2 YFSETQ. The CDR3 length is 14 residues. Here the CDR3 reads CASMDTGNTDTQYF. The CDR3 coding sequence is TGCGCCAGCATGGACACAGGGAACACAGATACGCAGTATTTT.

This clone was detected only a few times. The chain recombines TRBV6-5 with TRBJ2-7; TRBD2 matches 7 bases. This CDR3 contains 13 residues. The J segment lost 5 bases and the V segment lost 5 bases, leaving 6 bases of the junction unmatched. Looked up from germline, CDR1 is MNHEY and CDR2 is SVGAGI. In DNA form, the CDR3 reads TGTGCCAGCAGTCGACTAGCAGGTCACGAGCAGTACTTC. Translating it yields CASSRLAGHEQYF.

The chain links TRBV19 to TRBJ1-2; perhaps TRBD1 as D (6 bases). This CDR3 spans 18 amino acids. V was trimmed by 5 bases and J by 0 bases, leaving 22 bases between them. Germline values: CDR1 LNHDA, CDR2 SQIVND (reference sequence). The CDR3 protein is CASSFPRDTGLANYGYTF. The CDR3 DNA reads TGTGCCAGTAGTTTCCCCCGGGACACAGGGTTGGCTAACTATGGCTACACCTTC.

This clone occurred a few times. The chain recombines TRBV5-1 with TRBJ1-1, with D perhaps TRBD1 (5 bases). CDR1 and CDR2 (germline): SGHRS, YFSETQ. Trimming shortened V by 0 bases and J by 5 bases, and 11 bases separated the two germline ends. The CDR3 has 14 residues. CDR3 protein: CASSLGREGTEAFF. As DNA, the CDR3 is TGCGCCAGCAGCTTGGGGAGGGAGGGGACTGAAGCTTTCTTT.

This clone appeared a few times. The CDR3 loop reads CASSMSSGSLYEQYF. CDR3 sequence (DNA): TGTGCCAGTAGTATGTCCAGCGGGAGTCTGTACGAGCAGTACTTC. The V call is TRBV19, the J call TRBJ2-7, with TRBD2 matching over 8 bases. The CDR3 has 15 amino acids. The J segment lost 4 bases and the V segment lost 3 bases, leaving 8 bases of the junction unmatched. The germline V gene has CDR1 LNHDA and CDR2 SQIVND (reference sequence).

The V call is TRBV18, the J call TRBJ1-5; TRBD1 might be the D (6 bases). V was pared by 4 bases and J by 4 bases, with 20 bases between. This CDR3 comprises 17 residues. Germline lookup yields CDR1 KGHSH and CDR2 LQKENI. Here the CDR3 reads CASSLGQPSERNQPQHF. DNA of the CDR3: TGTGCCAGCTCACTAGGACAGCCCAGCGAGAGGAATCAGCCCCAGCATTTT.

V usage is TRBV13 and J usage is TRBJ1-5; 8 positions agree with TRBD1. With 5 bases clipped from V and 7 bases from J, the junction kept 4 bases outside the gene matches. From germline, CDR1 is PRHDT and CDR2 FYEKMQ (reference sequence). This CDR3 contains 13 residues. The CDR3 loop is CASSRQGMQPQHF. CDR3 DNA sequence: TGTGCCAGCAGCCGACAGGGGATGCAGCCCCAGCATTTT.

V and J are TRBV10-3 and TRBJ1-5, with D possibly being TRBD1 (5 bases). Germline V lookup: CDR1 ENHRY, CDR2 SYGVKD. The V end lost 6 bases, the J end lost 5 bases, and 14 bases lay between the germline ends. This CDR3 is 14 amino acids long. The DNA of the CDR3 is TGTGCCATCAGCGGGCAGGGAATTGATCAGCCCCAGCATTTT. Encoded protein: CAISGQGIDQPQHF.

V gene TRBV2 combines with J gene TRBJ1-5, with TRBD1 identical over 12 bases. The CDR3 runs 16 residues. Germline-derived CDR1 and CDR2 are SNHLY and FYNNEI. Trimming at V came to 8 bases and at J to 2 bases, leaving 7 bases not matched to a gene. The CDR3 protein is CASGKGTGGGNQPQHF. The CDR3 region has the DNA TGTGCCAGCGGCAAGGGGACAGGGGGCGGCAATCAGCCCCAGCATTTT.

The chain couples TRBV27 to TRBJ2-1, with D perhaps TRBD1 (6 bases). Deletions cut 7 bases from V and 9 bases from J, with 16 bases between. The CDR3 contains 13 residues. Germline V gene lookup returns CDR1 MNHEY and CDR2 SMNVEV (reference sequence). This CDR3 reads CASTNRAAGEQFF. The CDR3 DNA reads TGTGCCAGCACTAACAGGGCGGCAGGTGAGCAGTTCTTC.

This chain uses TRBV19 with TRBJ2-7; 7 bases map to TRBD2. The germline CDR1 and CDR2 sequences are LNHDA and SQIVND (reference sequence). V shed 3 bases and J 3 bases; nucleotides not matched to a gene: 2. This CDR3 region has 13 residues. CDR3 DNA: TGTGCCAGTAGTATCGGGACTAACTACGAGCAGTACTTC. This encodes CASSIGTNYEQYF.

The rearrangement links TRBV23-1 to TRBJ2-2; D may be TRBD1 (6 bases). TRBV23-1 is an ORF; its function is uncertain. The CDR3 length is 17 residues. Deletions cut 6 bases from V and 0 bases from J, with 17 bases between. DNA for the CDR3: TGCGCCAGCAGCCCGACGCCGAAGGGGGCGAACACCGGGGAGCTGTTTTTT. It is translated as CASSPTPKGANTGELFF.

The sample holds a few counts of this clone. The CDR3 DNA is TGTGCCAGCAGTTCCAACGCCGGGGGTTCCTACGAGCAGTACTTC. Residues: CASSSNAGGSYEQYF. The chain carries TRBV6-5 and TRBJ2-7; maybe TRBD2 (6 bases). Trimming cost V 4 bases and J 1 base, with 14 bases left between them. CDR3 length: 15 amino acids. CDR1 is MNHEY, CDR2 SVGAGI, per germline.